The rows below give T cell receptor beta chains drawn from one sample of a study of blood T cell repertoires in COVID-19. Data came from immunoSEQ multiplex PCR; TCRdb stores just in-frame clones and leaves some out. The repertoire holds roughly 140,000 clones, with around 81% as singletons. Specimen: peripheral blood. Receptor source: a human donor with acute or convalescent COVID-19. The donor label of this sample is uncertain. CDR3s include the opening cysteine and the closing phenylalanine or tryptophan. The D gene is left open where the match is weak. Some rows have no size entry. The others give once, few or many, or a class for an expanded clone.

clone_size	j_call	cdr3_length	v_call	d_call	cdr3_nt	cdr3_aa
NA	TRBJ1-1	15	TRBV6-5	TRBD1	TGTGCCAGCACTTTCGCCGGGACAGGGTACACTGAAGCTTTCTTT	CASTFAGTGYTEAFF
NA	TRBJ1-1	12	TRBV9	NA	TGTGCCAGCAGTGGTCAGGGTACTGAAGCTTTCTTT	CASSGQGTEAFF
NA	TRBJ1-2	14	TRBV15	NA	TGTGCCACCAGCAGAGCCACGGCGGCCTATGGCTACACCTTC	CATSRATAAYGYTF
NA	TRBJ2-5	13	TRBV15	NA	TGTGCCACCAGCAGAGTAGGCGGGGAGACCCAGTACTTC	CATSRVGGETQYF
NA	TRBJ1-4	13	TRBV6-5	TRBD1	TGTGCCAGCGGGGGGACAGCTAATGAAAAACTGTTTTTT	CASGGTANEKLFF
few	TRBJ1-1	15	TRBV5-1	NA	TGCGCCAGCAGCTTGGACCAGGGGTCTTCCACTGAAGCTTTCTTT	CASSLDQGSSTEAFF
NA	TRBJ1-4	13	TRBV7-9	TRBD1	TGTGCCAGCAGCGTTTCCGGGACAGGTAAACTGTTTTTT	CASSVSGTGKLFF
NA	TRBJ2-3	16	TRBV11-2	NA	TGTGCCAGCAGCATCCTGAATGGGCGGGGTATAGATACGCAGTATTTT	CASSILNGRGIDTQYF
NA	TRBJ1-2	16	TRBV28	NA	TGTGCCAGCAGTTTATCGGGACAAGGCCGTAGGGATGGCTACACCTTC	CASSLSGQGRRDGYTF
NA	TRBJ1-2	14	TRBV30	NA	TGTGCCTGGAGTGTAACAGGGAGGGACTATGGCTACACCTTC	CAWSVTGRDYGYTF
NA	TRBJ2-3	16	TRBV5-1	TRBD1	TGCGCCAGCAGCTTGGCCAGGACAGGCTACACAGATACGCAGTATTTT	CASSLARTGYTDTQYF
NA	TRBJ1-2	13	TRBV7-8	NA	TGTGCCATCGAGGAGAGCTGGCCCTATGGCTACACCTTC	CAIEESWPYGYTF
NA	TRBJ1-3	18	TRBV19	NA	TGTGCCAGTAGTATAGATCCCTTCCGCCAGGATTCTGGAAACACCATATATTTT	CASSIDPFRQDSGNTIYF
NA	TRBJ2-5	15	TRBV5-4	TRBD1	TGTGCCAGCAGCCGACCAGACAGGGGCAAAGAGACCCAGTACTTC	CASSRPDRGKETQYF
NA	TRBJ1-3	14	TRBV6-4	NA	TGTGCCAGCAGTGACCCCAACTCTGGAAACACCATATATTTT	CASSDPNSGNTIYF
NA	TRBJ1-1	13	TRBV18	TRBD1	TGTGCCAGCTCACAGGGGGCAAACACTGAAGCTTTCTTT	CASSQGANTEAFF
NA	TRBJ2-3	15	TRBV2	NA	TGTGCCAACCGAAACAGGGCCCTTAGCACAGATACGCAGTATTTT	CANRNRALSTDTQYF
NA	TRBJ1-3	12	TRBV5-1	NA	TGCGCCAGCAGCGAAGGGGATAACACCATATATTTT	CASSEGDNTIYF
NA	TRBJ1-4	15	TRBV2	TRBD1	TGTGCCAGCAAAGGGGGGACAGTCGGATGGGAGATACTGTTTTTT	CASKGGTVGWEILFF
NA	TRBJ2-1	12	TRBV5-1	NA	TGCGCCAGCAGCCATGGGGGGAATGAGCAGTTCTTC	CASSHGGNEQFF
NA	TRBJ2-3	14	TRBV19	TRBD1	TGTGCCAGTACCACACAGGGGAGCACAGATACGCAGTATTTT	CASTTQGSTDTQYF
NA	TRBJ1-5	15	TRBV6-6	NA	TGTGCCAGCAGTTCAATCCAGGGAGGATATCAGCCCCAGCATTTT	CASSSIQGGYQPQHF
NA	TRBJ1-2	14	TRBV2	NA	TGTGCCAGCAGCCGACAGGCTACCAGCTATGGCTACACCTTC	CASSRQATSYGYTF
NA	TRBJ1-2	14	TRBV27	TRBD1	TGTGCCAGCAGGGGTGCACAGGGGGCGCACGGCTACACCTTC	CASRGAQGAHGYTF
once	TRBJ1-2	14	TRBV4-1	TRBD1	TGCGCCAGCAGCCAAAGTTCAGGGGGCATAAGCTACACCTTC	CASSQSSGGISYTF
NA	TRBJ2-2	12	TRBV10-1	NA	TGCGCCAGCAGTCCACCGGCCGGGGAGCTGTTTTTT	CASSPPAGELFF
NA	TRBJ1-5	15	TRBV7-8	TRBD1	TGTGCCAGCAGCTTAGGGGGACAGGGGAATCAGCCCCAGCATTTT	CASSLGGQGNQPQHF
NA	TRBJ2-3	12	TRBV5-4	TRBD2	TGTGCCAGCAGCTACCGGGAGGGAACGCAGTATTTT	CASSYREGTQYF
NA	TRBJ1-1	15	TRBV6-5	TRBD1	TGTGCCGTTTTTGCGACAGGGGAGAGGAACACTGAAGCTTTCTTT	CAVFATGERNTEAFF